These T cell receptor beta chains were read from a single sample in a study of cytomegalovirus exposure and HLA in healthy donors. TCRdb's copy holds only in-frame clones and misses some; the assay was immunoSEQ multiplex PCR. The profile covers about 220,000 clones, with just under 90% appearing a single time and 2% to 3% taken by the ten largest. The sample taken for sequencing was PBMCs. These receptors were collected from a man aged 18 to 30 in good health and CMV-seronegative. CDR3s include the opening cysteine and the closing phenylalanine or tryptophan. D genes are given only for firm matches. Not all rows give a size; the values are once, few, many and, for expanded clones, a class.

D	J	size	V	DNA	CDR3
-	TRBJ1-1	-	TRBV7-9	TGTGCCAGCAGCCTACAGGTCTTTTCGAACACTGAAGCTTTCTTT	CASSLQVFSNTEAFF
-	TRBJ1-5	-	TRBV2	TGTGCCAGCAGTACAGGGAGCAATCAGCCCCAGCATTTT	CASSTGSNQPQHF
TRBD1	TRBJ2-5	-	TRBV27	TGTGCCAGTGCCCACCGGGACAGTCAAGAGACCCAGTACTTC	CASAHRDSQETQYF
TRBD1	TRBJ1-3	-	TRBV5-6	TGTGCCAGCAGCCGGGACAGCGGTGGAAACACCATATATTTT	CASSRDSGGNTIYF
TRBD1	TRBJ2-7	once	TRBV10-3	TGTGCCATCAGTGAGACGGGACAGGGGAGGTACGAGCAGTACTTC	CAISETGQGRYEQYF
-	TRBJ1-1	-	TRBV27	TGTGCCAGCAGTTTAGGACAGCGCCTAGACACTGAAGCTTTCTTT	CASSLGQRLDTEAFF
-	TRBJ2-7	-	TRBV18	TGTGCCAGCTCACCGGGAGGAGCAGCGAACGGCTACGAGCAGTACTTC	CASSPGGAANGYEQYF
TRBD2	TRBJ2-7	-	TRBV28	TGTGCCAGCAGAGCCGGGACTAGCAGCTACGAGCAGTACTTC	CASRAGTSSYEQYF
-	TRBJ1-5	-	TRBV10-3	TGTGCCACTACCGCGGTGGGGGGGAATCAGCCCCAGCATTTT	CATTAVGGNQPQHF
TRBD2	TRBJ2-7	-	TRBV25-1	TGTGCCAGCAGTGAATTGGTCTCGTCTAGCGGGGTATACGAGCAGTACTTC	CASSELVSSSGVYEQYF